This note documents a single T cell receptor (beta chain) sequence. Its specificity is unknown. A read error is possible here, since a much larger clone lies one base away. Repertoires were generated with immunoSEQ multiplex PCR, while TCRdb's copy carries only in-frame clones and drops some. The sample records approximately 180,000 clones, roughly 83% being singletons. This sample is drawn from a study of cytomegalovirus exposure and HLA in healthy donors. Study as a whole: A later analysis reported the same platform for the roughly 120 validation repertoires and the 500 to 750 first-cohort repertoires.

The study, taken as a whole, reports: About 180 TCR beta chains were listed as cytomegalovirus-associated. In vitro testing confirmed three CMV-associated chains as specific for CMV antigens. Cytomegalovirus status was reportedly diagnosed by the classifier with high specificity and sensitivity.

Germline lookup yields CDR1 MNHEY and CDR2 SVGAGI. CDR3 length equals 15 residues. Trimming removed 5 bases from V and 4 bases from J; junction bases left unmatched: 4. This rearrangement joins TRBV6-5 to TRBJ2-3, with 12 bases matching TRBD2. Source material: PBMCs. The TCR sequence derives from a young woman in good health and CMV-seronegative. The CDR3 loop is CASSQLAGGPDTQYF. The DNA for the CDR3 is TGTGCCAGCAGTCAGCTAGCGGGGGGGCCAGATACGCAGTATTTT.